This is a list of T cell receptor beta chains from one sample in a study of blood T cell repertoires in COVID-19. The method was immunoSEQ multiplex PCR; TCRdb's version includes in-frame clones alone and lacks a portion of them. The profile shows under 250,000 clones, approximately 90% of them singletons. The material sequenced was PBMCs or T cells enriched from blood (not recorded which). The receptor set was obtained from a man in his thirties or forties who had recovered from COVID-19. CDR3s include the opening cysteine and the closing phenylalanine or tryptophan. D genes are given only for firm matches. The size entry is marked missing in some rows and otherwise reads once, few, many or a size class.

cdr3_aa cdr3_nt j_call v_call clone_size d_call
CASSIAGRTSGNLPGETQYF TGTGCCAGTAGTATAGCAGGGAGGACTAGCGGGAATCTACCTGGAGAGACCCAGTACTTC TRBJ2-5 TRBV19 NA TRBD2
CASSLRGGNSDTQYF TGTGCCAGCAGCTTACGGGGGGGGAACTCAGATACGCAGTATTTT TRBJ2-3 TRBV7-6 NA TRBD2
CASSIYTEAFF TGTGCCAGCAGTATATACACTGAAGCTTTCTTT TRBJ1-1 TRBV12-3/TRBV12-4 NA NA
CASSPGQGYNSPLHF TGTGCCAGCAGCCCGGGACAGGGATATAATTCACCCCTCCACTTT TRBJ1-6 TRBV6-5 NA TRBD1
CSVEVYGTGGSYTF TGCAGCGTGGAAGTCTACGGGACAGGGGGTAGCTACACCTTC TRBJ1-2 TRBV29-1 once TRBD1
CAWRRTPSLLGTGRNEQFF TGTGCCTGGAGAAGAACCCCCTCCCTTCTAGGGACAGGGCGCAATGAGCAGTTCTTC TRBJ2-1 TRBV30 NA TRBD1
CATSDAVLAGGQETQYF TGTGCCACCAGTGACGCTGTACTAGCGGGAGGACAAGAGACCCAGTACTTC TRBJ2-5 TRBV24-1 NA TRBD2
CASSRGTSGISYEQYF TGTGCCAGTAGCAGGGGGACTAGCGGCATATCCTACGAGCAGTACTTC TRBJ2-7 TRBV19 NA TRBD2
CASSVLQITPATNEKLFF TGTGCCAGTAGTGTGCTCCAGATTACCCCTGCAACTAATGAAAAACTGTTTTTT TRBJ1-4 TRBV19 NA NA
CASSLALAGTDTQYF TGTGCTAGCAGCTTAGCCTTAGCGGGAACAGATACGCAGTATTTT TRBJ2-3 TRBV7-7 NA TRBD2
CASSQDGGTAFYEQYF TGTGCCAGCAGCCAAGATGGGGGGACAGCTTTCTACGAGCAGTACTTC TRBJ2-7 TRBV4-2 NA NA
CASSLTSLGRERLYEQYF TGTGCCAGCAGTTTAACCTCGCTGGGGAGGGAAAGGCTCTACGAGCAGTACTTC TRBJ2-7 TRBV28 NA TRBD2
CASSTPGERAYEQYF TGTGCCAGCAGCACACCCGGGGAAAGGGCCTACGAGCAGTACTTC TRBJ2-7 TRBV28 NA NA
CASSWPSGGAEETQYF TGTGCCAGCAGCTGGCCTAGCGGGGGGGCGGAAGAGACCCAGTACTTC TRBJ2-5 TRBV5-6 NA TRBD2
CASSFLRGGRETQYF TGTGCCAGCAGTTTCTTACGGGGGGGTAGGGAGACCCAGTACTTC TRBJ2-5 TRBV27 NA TRBD2
CASSPNSGNYGYTF TGTGCCAGCAGTCCGAATTCAGGGAACTATGGCTACACCTTC TRBJ1-2 TRBV3-1/TRBV3-2 NA NA
CASSPPGLASLEQYF TGTGCCAGCTCACCACCGGGACTAGCGTCGCTCGAGCAGTACTTC TRBJ2-7 TRBV18 NA TRBD2
CASRQDRSYGYTF TGTGCCAGCAGGCAGGACAGGAGCTATGGCTACACCTTC TRBJ1-2 TRBV2 once TRBD1
CASSYGGEEDTQYF TGTGCCAGCAGTTACGGGGGGGAGGAAGATACGCAGTATTTT TRBJ2-3 TRBV6-2/TRBV6-3 once TRBD2
CASSLGGEPPGYGYTF TGTGCCAGCAGCTTAGGTGGGGAGCCTCCGGGCTATGGCTACACCTTC TRBJ1-2 TRBV11-2 NA NA
CAWSLSYGYTF TGTGCCTGGAGCCTAAGCTATGGCTACACCTTC TRBJ1-2 TRBV30 NA NA
CATSREMNTEAFF TGTGCCACCAGTCGTGAGATGAACACTGAAGCTTTCTTT TRBJ1-1 TRBV15 NA NA
CAWREPNSNEQFF TGTGCCTGGAGAGAACCCAACAGCAATGAGCAGTTCTTC TRBJ2-1 TRBV30 NA NA
CASSPTVSHSTDTQYF TGTGCCAGCAGCCCCACAGTCAGCCATTCCACAGATACGCAGTATTTT TRBJ2-3 TRBV7-2 NA NA
CASSTATGMNSPLHF TGTGCCAGTAGTACCGCGACAGGAATGAATTCACCCCTCCACTTT TRBJ1-6 TRBV19 NA NA
CASSLQGATGNYTF TGTGCCAGCAGTTTACAGGGGGCCACGGGCAACTACACCTTC TRBJ1-2 TRBV27 NA TRBD1
CAWSFGEGLYEQYF TGTGCCTGGAGCTTCGGGGAAGGGCTCTACGAGCAGTACTTC TRBJ2-7 TRBV30 NA NA
CASSKGREKLAKNIQYF TGTGCCAGCAGTAAAGGACGGGAAAAGCTAGCCAAAAACATTCAGTACTTC TRBJ2-4 TRBV28 NA NA
CASSPWTGETNYGYTF TGCGCCAGCAGCCCGTGGACAGGGGAGACTAACTATGGCTACACCTTC TRBJ1-2 TRBV4-3 NA TRBD1
CASSSDRERTF TGTGCCAGCTCATCCGACAGGGAGCGTACCTTC TRBJ1-2 TRBV18 once TRBD1
CASSLLAEDPYEQYF TGTGCCAGCAGCTTATTGGCGGAAGACCCCTACGAGCAGTACTTC TRBJ2-7 TRBV7-9 NA NA
CASSPRGRETNEKLFF TGTGCCAGCAGCCCCAGGGGGCGCGAAACTAATGAAAAACTGTTTTTT TRBJ1-4 TRBV4-2 NA TRBD1
CASSRVSGQPQHF TGCGCCAGCAGCCGCGTATCTGGTCAGCCCCAGCATTTT TRBJ1-5 TRBV5-1 NA NA
CASSQDMGAGRFYEQYF TGCGCCAGCAGCCAAGATATGGGGGCAGGGCGTTTCTACGAGCAGTACTTC TRBJ2-7 TRBV4-3 NA NA
CASSVEGWGSGELFF TGTGCCAGCAGCGTAGAGGGTTGGGGCTCCGGGGAGCTGTTTTTT TRBJ2-2 TRBV9 NA NA
CASTPGGTVRPVF TGTGCCAGCACCCCGGGAGGGACAGTCCGTCCGGTCTTC TRBJ2-1 TRBV5-5 NA NA
CASSLGLAGDSQQFF TGCGCCAGCAGCTTGGGGCTAGCGGGAGATTCTCAGCAGTTCTTC TRBJ2-1 TRBV5-1 NA TRBD2
CASSLYHSGGSSSSYEQYF TGTGCCAGCAGCTTGTATCACAGCGGGGGGTCTTCAAGCTCCTACGAGCAGTACTTC TRBJ2-7 TRBV5-6 NA TRBD2
CASSLEPGVSPLHF TGTGCCAGCAGCTTGGAACCAGGGGTTTCACCCCTCCACTTT TRBJ1-6 TRBV7-2 NA NA
CASSKLAGRYEQYF TGTGCCAGTAGTAAACTAGCGGGGCGGTACGAGCAGTACTTC TRBJ2-7 TRBV19 NA TRBD2
CSAKGTVEAFF TGCAGTGCCAAAGGCACAGTTGAAGCTTTCTTT TRBJ1-1 TRBV20-1 NA NA
CASSPRQAYGYTF TGTGCCAGCAGCCCTCGGCAGGCTTACGGCTACACCTTC TRBJ1-2 TRBV7-3 NA NA